This T cell receptor (beta chain) was recovered during a study of cytomegalovirus exposure and HLA in healthy donors. Primers included in the PCR were 60 Vbeta and 13 Jbeta primers. Per the authors' pipeline: Approximately 73 million unique TCR beta chains, roughly 11 million shared, were counted in a later analysis. The repertoire was sequenced with immunoSEQ multiplex PCR; TCRdb's copy has only in-frame clones and lacks some. Clone size and the V and J calls come from that table; the DNA yielded D and trimming. The sample lists roughly 110,000 clones, around 76% occurring once. V lost 0 bases to trimming and J lost 2 bases; unmatched junction nucleotides: 4. From germline, CDR1 is SEHNR and CDR2 FQNEAQ (reference sequence). The CDR3 totals 15 residues. Study observations and caveats: The only immune exposure information that was available was CMV serostatus.

As concerns this clone: What it binds is unknown.

The sequence derives from a man in his thirties or forties in good health and CMV-seropositive. Sequenced input: PBMCs. V usage is TRBV7-9 and J usage is TRBJ2-7, with 7 bases aligning to TRBD1. In DNA form, the CDR3 reads TGTGCCAGCAGCTTAGCCCAGGGGGTTGCCTACGAGCAGTACTTC. Amino acid sequence: CASSLAQGVAYEQYF.